This T cell receptor beta chain stems from a study of cytomegalovirus exposure and HLA in healthy donors. As for the study in general: Both the 120 validation repertoires and the approximately 640 first-cohort repertoires used the same platform, as reported by a later analysis.

Clones were read by immunoSEQ multiplex PCR, and TCRdb kept only the in-frame ones, dropping some. The sample holds 120,000 to 150,000 clones; about 89% are singletons and the top ten take 3.3%. V trimming: 3 bases; J trimming: 4 bases; junction bases outside the gene matches: 3. CDR3 length: 13 residues. Germline V lookup: CDR1 SGHTA, CDR2 FQGNSA. The donors were members of the validation cohort comprising about 130 subjects, separate from the roughly 690-subject first cohort. This clone was observed a single time. The antigen is not known. General observations from the study: Reported performance of the classifier showed diagnosis of cytomegalovirus status with high specificity and sensitivity. The study labeled 150 or so TCR beta chains cytomegalovirus-associated.

Material: PBMCs. The origin of this receptor is a woman aged 18 to 35 in good health and CMV-seropositive. The chain employs TRBV7-2 and TRBJ2-7, with 7 bases aligning to TRBD1. This chain's CDR3 is CASSLTGLYEQYF. The CDR3 region has the DNA TGTGCCAGCAGCTTGACAGGGCTTTACGAGCAGTACTTC.